This entry lists 16 T cell receptor beta chains sequenced from one sample in a study of identical twins. From the 5' RACE reads, TCRdb called clonotypes with MiXCR, one entry per CDR3 protein. This sample has around 550,000 distinct CDR3 sequences, with over 12% found just once. This sample was shared with a second study, whose subject was yellow fever vaccine responses in identical twins.

The sample taken for sequencing was CD4+ T cells sorted from blood. All receptors come from a woman aged 18-29 years in good health.

J is TRBJ2-1 and V is TRBV19; TRBD2 agrees at 13 bases. The CDR3 sequence is 16 residues long. V lost 5 bases to trimming and J lost 5 bases; unmatched junction nucleotides: 6. Per germline, CDR1 LNHDA and CDR2 SQIVND (reference sequence). CDR3 DNA: TGTGCCAGTAGTCCCCGGACTAGCGGGAGCCACAATGAGCAGTTCTTC. Protein: CASSPRTSGSHNEQFF.

This clonotype has just one count. V usage is TRBV5-1 and J usage is TRBJ1-2, with D possibly being TRBD1 (5 bases). The CDR3 runs 12 residues. V was shortened by 0 bases and J by 12 bases, with 12 bases between the two germline ends. In germline, CDR1 is SGHRS, CDR2 YFSETQ. CDR3 coding DNA: TGCGCCAGCAGCTTGGCGGGCAGGGACGACACCTTC. This codes for CASSLAGRDDTF.

This clonotype turned up a few times. The chain links TRBV20-1 to TRBJ2-1; 10 bases are a match to TRBD1. The CDR3 covers 15 residues. From germline, CDR1 is DFQATT and CDR2 SNEGSKA (reference sequence). Trimming took 6 bases from V and 5 from J; bases not matched to a gene: 10. The CDR3 is CSALAGTGVNNEQFF. The CDR3 DNA follows: TGCAGTGCCTTAGCCGGGACAGGGGTCAACAATGAGCAGTTCTTC.

The rearrangement uses TRBV20-1 and TRBJ2-3; D unresolved. Germline V gene lookup returns CDR1 DFQATT and CDR2 SNEGSKA (reference sequence). This CDR3 has 12 residues. Trimming took 3 bases from V and 6 from J, leaving 10 bases between them. CDR3 sequence reads: CSASLGFDTQYF. CDR3 in DNA: TGCAGTGCTAGCCTGGGGTTTGATACGCAGTATTTT.

The CDR3 loop reads CASRSTPETQYF. The CDR3 DNA reads TGTGCCAGCAGGTCAACCCCCGAGACCCAGTACTTC. The chain carries TRBV12-3 or TRBV12-4 and TRBJ2-5; D call uncertain. Trimming stripped 6 bases from V and 5 bases from J, with 10 bases between. The length of the CDR3 is 12 residues.

This clonotype was observed many times. The chain links TRBV29-1 to TRBJ2-1; 13 positions match TRBD2. In germline, CDR1 is SQVTM, CDR2 ANQGSEA. This CDR3 region has 14 residues. J was trimmed by 9 bases and V by 5 bases; bases with no gene match: 7. The CDR3 here is CSVWGLAGKVEQFF. For the CDR3, the DNA is TGCAGCGTTTGGGGACTAGCGGGAAAGGTTGAGCAGTTCTTC.

This clonotype showed up just a few times. The J gene is TRBJ2-1, the V gene TRBV5-1; 8 bases match TRBD2. J gave up 0 bases and V 7 bases, and 15 bases lay outside the gene matches. The CDR3 length is 18 residues. Germline V CDR1 and CDR2: SGHRS, YFSETQ. CDR3 nucleotides: TGCGCCAGCGGGCTTCCCCCTCTAGCGGGCCTCTCCTACAATGAGCAGTTCTTC. The encoded protein is CASGLPPLAGLSYNEQFF.

The chain has TRBV6-5 and TRBJ2-3, with D maybe TRBD2 (5 bases). In germline, CDR1 is MNHEY, CDR2 SVGAGI. The length of the CDR3 is 11 residues. Trimming removed 7 bases at V and 6 bases at J, with 8 bases between. CDR3: CASKTGDTQYF. The CDR3 bases are TGTGCCAGCAAAACGGGGGATACGCAGTATTTT.

The chain links TRBV15 to TRBJ1-2, with D unresolved. The CDR3 extends over 15 amino acids. V dropped 0 bases and J dropped 4 bases, with 12 bases sitting between them. CDR1 is LNHNV, CDR2 YYDKDF, per germline (reference sequence). The CDR3 sequence is CATSRDPDGSYGYTF. CDR3 sequence (DNA): TGTGCCACCAGCAGAGACCCCGACGGTTCCTATGGCTACACCTTC.

This clonotype has a handful of counts. This chain links TRBV20-1 with TRBJ2-3; 9 nucleotides line up with TRBD2. Germline values: CDR1 DFQATT, CDR2 SNEGSKA (reference sequence). Trimming removed 6 bases from V and 4 bases from J; junction bases left unmatched: 11. The CDR3 runs 15 residues. In DNA form, the CDR3 reads TGCAGTGCCCACCAGGGACTAGCCGTTGCAGATACGCAGTATTTT. This encodes CSAHQGLAVADTQYF.

The genes are TRBV5-1 and TRBJ2-3; D may correspond to TRBD1 or TRBD2 (5 bases each). The germline V and J ends were trimmed by 2 bases and 4 bases, with 8 bases remaining between them. Germline CDR1 is SGHRS and CDR2 is YFSETQ. The CDR3 is 13 amino acids. The CDR3 DNA follows: TGCGCCAGCAGCTTTGAGGGGCCAGATACGCAGTATTTT. As protein: CASSFEGPDTQYF.

This clonotype was observed a few times. The chain employs TRBV5-1 and TRBJ2-5; D might be TRBD1 (6 bases). CDR1 and CDR2 (germline): SGHRS, YFSETQ. V dropped 6 bases and J dropped 2 bases, with 11 bases sitting between them. The CDR3 loop spans 13 amino acids. Here the CDR3 DNA reads TGCGCCAGCAAGATGACAGGACAAGAGACCCAGTACTTC. This encodes CASKMTGQETQYF.

This clonotype was observed once. The chain carries TRBV29-1 and TRBJ1-1; TRBD1 aligns across 8 bases. The junction had 7 bases not matched to a gene; V was cut back by 6 bases and J by 4 bases. Germline V gene data show CDR1 as SQVTM and CDR2 as ANQGSEA. The CDR3 is 13 residues long. CDR3 DNA: TGCAGCGTGAGACAGGGGCGAGGCACTGAAGCTTTCTTT. Translated, it gives CSVRQGRGTEAFF.

This clonotype was found a few times. This chain uses TRBV20-1 with TRBJ2-2; TRBD2 aligns across 8 bases. There are 15 residues in the CDR3. Germline CDR1 is DFQATT and CDR2 is SNEGSKA (reference sequence). The trim removed 5 bases at V and 2 bases at J, leaving 7 bases unmatched. CDR3 region: CSAPGGGHNTGELFF. The CDR3 DNA is TGCAGTGCTCCCGGGGGGGGCCACAACACCGGGGAGCTGTTTTTT.

The chain links TRBV2 to TRBJ2-1; a possible D gene is TRBD2 (5 bases). The length of the CDR3 is 14 residues. Germline lookup yields CDR1 SNHLY and CDR2 FYNNEI. Trimming shortened V by 10 bases and J by 0 bases, and 13 bases separated the two germline ends. CDR3 sequence reads: CATQVGSSYNEQFF. Here the CDR3 DNA reads TGTGCCACTCAAGTGGGGAGCTCCTACAATGAGCAGTTCTTC.

The chain is built from TRBV20-1 and TRBJ2-1, with 14 bases lining up with TRBD2. The CDR3 is 15 residues long. Looked up from germline, CDR1 is DFQATT and CDR2 is SNEGSKA (reference sequence). The junction had 3 bases not matched to a gene; V was cut back by 6 bases and J by 2 bases. For the CDR3, the DNA is TGCAGTGCCTCGACTAGCGGGGGGGCCTACAATGAGCAGTTCTTC. Its translation: CSASTSGGAYNEQFF.